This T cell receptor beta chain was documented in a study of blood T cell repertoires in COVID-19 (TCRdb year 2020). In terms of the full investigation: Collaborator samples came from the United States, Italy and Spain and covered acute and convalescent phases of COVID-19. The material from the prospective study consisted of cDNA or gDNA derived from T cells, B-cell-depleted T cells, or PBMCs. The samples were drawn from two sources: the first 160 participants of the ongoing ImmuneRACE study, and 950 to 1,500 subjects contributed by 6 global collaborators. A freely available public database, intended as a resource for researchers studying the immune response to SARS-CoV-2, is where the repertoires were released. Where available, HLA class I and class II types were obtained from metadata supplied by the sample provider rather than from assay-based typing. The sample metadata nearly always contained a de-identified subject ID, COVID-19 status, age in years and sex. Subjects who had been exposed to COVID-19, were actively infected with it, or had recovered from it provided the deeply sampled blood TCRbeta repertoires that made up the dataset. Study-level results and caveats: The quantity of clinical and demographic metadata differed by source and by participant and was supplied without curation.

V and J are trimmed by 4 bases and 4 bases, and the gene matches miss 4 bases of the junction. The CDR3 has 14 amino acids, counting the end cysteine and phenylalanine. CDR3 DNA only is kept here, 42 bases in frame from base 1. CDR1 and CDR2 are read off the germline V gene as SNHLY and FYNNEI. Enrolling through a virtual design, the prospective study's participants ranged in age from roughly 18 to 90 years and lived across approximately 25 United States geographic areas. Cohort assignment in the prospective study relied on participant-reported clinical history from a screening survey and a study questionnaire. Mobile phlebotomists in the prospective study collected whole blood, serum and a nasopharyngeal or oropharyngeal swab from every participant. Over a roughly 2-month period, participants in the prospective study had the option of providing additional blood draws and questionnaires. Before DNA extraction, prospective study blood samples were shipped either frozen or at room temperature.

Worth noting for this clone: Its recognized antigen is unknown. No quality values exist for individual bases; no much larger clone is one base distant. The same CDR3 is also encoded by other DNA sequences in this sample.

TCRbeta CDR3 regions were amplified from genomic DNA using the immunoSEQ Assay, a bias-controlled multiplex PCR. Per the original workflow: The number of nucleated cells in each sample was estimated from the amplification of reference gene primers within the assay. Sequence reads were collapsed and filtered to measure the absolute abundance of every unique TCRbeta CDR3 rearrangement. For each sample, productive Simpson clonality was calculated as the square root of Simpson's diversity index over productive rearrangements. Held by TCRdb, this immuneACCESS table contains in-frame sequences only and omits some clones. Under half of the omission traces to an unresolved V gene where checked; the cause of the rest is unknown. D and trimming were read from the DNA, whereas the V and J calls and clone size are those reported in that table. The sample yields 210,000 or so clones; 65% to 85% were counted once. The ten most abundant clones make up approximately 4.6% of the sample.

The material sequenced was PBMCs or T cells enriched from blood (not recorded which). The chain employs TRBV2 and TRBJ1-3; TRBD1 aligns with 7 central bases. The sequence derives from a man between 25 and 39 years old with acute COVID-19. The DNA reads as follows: TGTGCCAGCAGTGGACAGGGAAGCGGAAACACCATATATTTT. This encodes CASSGQGSGNTIYF.